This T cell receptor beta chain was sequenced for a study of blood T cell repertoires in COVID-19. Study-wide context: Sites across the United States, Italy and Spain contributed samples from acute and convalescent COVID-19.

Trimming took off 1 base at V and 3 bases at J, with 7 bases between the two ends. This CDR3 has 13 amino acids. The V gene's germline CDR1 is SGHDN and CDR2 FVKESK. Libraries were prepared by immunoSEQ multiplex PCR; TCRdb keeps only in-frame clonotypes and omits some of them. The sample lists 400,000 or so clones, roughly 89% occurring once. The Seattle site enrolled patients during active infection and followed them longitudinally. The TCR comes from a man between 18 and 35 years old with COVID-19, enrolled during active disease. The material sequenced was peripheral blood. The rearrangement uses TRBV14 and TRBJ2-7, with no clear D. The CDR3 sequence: CASSQGQYYEQYF. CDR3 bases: TGTGCCAGCAGCCAAGGGCAGTACTACGAGCAGTACTTC. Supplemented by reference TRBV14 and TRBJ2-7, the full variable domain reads EAGVTQFPSHSVIEKGQTVTLRCDPISGHDNLYWYRRVMGKEIKFLLHFVKESKQDESGMPNNRFLAERTGGTYSTLKVQPAELEDSGVYFCASSQGQYYEQYFGPGTRLTVT.